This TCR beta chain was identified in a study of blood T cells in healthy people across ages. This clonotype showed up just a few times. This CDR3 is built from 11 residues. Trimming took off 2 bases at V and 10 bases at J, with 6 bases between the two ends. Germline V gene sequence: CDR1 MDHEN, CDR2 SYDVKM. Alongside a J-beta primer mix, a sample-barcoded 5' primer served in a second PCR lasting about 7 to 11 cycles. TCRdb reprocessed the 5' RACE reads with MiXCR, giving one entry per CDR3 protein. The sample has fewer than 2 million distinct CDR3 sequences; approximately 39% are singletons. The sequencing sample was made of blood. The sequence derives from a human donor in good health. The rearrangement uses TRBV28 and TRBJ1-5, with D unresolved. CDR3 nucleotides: TGTGCCAGCAGTTTAGGACCCCCCCAGCATTTT. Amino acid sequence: CASSLGPPQHF.